This TCR beta chain was retrieved from a study of OX40 agonist ivuxolimab in advanced cancers. Overall study context: The diagnoses of dose-escalation patients were hepatocellular carcinoma, melanoma, renal cell or head and neck cancer.

Measured with immunoSEQ multiplex PCR; TCRdb has only the in-frame clones, and not every one. The sample carries 70,000 or so clones, 90% recorded once. Study-level results: Part of the nonresponder group also had normalized T-cell clonal expansion that was low. At 0.1-3.0 mg/kg, partial responders had clonal expansion among the lowest observed.

Of note for this clone: The antigen remains undetermined.

Germline CDR1 and CDR2: LGHNA and YSLEER. The length of the CDR3 is 17 residues. Trimming pared 0 bases from V and 6 bases from J, leaving 20 bases between. This clonotype was obtained from an adult with an advanced solid tumor such as melanoma, head and neck, liver or kidney cancer. The source material was CD4+ or CD8+ T cells sorted from blood, sampled in a trial of the OX40 agonist ivuxolimab. The rearrangement joins TRBV4-3 to TRBJ1-2; possible D gene TRBD1, 6 bases. The CDR3 DNA reads TGCGCCAGCAGCCAAGAGTGGTACGGCAGGGGCGCCGATGGCTACACCTTC. Protein product: CASSQEWYGRGADGYTF.